The clone carrying this T cell receptor beta chain was observed once. Sequencing targeted TCR beta in blood CD8+ and CD4+ T cells. This entry is derived from a study of CD8 T cells in Susac syndrome. When the RNA was reverse transcribed, random hexamers were used with an input of about 0.5 to 1 ug. By means of immunoSEQ multiplex PCR, TCR beta CDR3 spanning 54 Vbeta and 13 Jbeta underwent amplification. TCRdb re-analysed the immunoSEQ multiplex PCR reads in MiXCR, keeping a single row per CDR3 protein. The sample carries some 200,000 distinct CDR3 sequences, over 90% recorded once. The receptor's source is a human donor with multiple sclerosis. Source material: CD4+ T cells from PBMCs.

Written as DNA, the CDR3 is TGTGCCAGCAGTCGGGCGGGAGGGGAGCCTCGCAATCAGCCCCAGCATTTT. Amino acids: CASSRAGGEPRNQPQHF. The chain couples TRBV12-3 or TRBV12-4 to TRBJ1-5, with a tentative D call TRBD1 (5 bases). The CDR3 contains 17 residues. V shed 5 bases and J shed 2 bases, with 19 bases lying between them.